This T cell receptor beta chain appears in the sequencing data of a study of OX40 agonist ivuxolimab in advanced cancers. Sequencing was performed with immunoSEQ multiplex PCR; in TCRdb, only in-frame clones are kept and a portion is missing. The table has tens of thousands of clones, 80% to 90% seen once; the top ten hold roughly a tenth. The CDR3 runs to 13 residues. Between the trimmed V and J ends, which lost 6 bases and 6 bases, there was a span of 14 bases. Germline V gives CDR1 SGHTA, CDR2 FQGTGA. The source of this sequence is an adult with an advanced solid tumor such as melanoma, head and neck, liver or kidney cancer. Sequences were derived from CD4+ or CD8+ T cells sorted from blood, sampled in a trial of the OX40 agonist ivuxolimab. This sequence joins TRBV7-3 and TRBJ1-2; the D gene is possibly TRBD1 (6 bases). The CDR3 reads CASSPSGGNGYTF. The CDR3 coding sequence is TGTGCCAGCAGTCCGTCGGGGGGCAATGGCTACACCTTC.